One sample yielded the 6 T cell receptor beta chains listed below, sequenced in a study of cytomegalovirus exposure and HLA in healthy donors. The PCR used 60 Vbeta and 13 Jbeta primers. Method: immunoSEQ multiplex PCR; TCRdb's copy keeps in-frame clones and lacks some. The sample consists of 100,000 to 150,000 clones, about four fifths of them appearing once. The sequenced material came from PBMCs. These TCRs come from a woman aged 18-29 years in good health and CMV-seronegative.

The V and J genes are TRBV7-2 and TRBJ2-3, with 9 bases lining up with TRBD2. The CDR3 extends over 18 amino acids. V shed 2 bases and J 2 bases; nucleotides not matched to a gene: 11. CDR1 is SGHTA and CDR2 is FQGNSA in the germline V gene. The CDR3 DNA sequence: TGTGCCAGCAGCTTAAATCGAGAGAGCGGGGGGTACACAGATACGCAGTATTTT. It translates to CASSLNRESGGYTDTQYF. Together with reference TRBV7-2 and TRBJ2-3, the CDR3 gives the full variable domain: GAGVSQSPSNKVTEKGKDVELRCDPISGHTALYWYRQSLGQGLEFLIYFQGNSAPDKSGLPSDRFSAERTGGSVSTLTIQRTQQEDSAVYLCASSLNRESGGYTDTQYFGPGTRLTVL.

This chain connects TRBV27 to TRBJ2-3; weak D call: TRBD1 (6 bases). V was clipped by 10 bases and J by 4 bases, with 18 bases between them. The CDR3 contains 14 residues. The germline CDR1 and CDR2 sequences are MNHEY and SMNVEV (reference sequence). In DNA form, the CDR3 reads TGTGCCACCGGAGACAGGTCTAACGCAGATACGCAGTATTTT. Its protein is CATGDRSNADTQYF.

CDR3 region: CASTRTLWGGEKLFF. The CDR3 DNA is TGTGCCAGCACTAGGACACTTTGGGGTGGTGAAAAACTGTTTTTT. The V gene is TRBV6-6, the J gene TRBJ1-4, with D possibly being TRBD1 (5 bases). V was trimmed by 7 bases and J by 7 bases, leaving 19 bases between them. Per the germline V gene, CDR1 is MNHNY and CDR2 is SVGAGI (reference sequence). This CDR3 has 15 amino acids.

The rearrangement joins TRBV6-5 to TRBJ1-1; TRBD1 matches at 9 bases. Per the germline V gene, CDR1 is MNHEY and CDR2 is SVGAGI. CDR3 length: 15 residues. V lost 7 bases and J lost 2; bases outside the gene matches: 8. The CDR3 DNA follows: TGTGCCAGCACACGGACAGGGGCCGGTAACACTGAAGCTTTCTTT. Residues: CASTRTGAGNTEAFF.

The V gene is TRBV29-1, the J gene TRBJ2-3, with 10 positions matching TRBD2. Germline V gene lookup returns CDR1 SQVTM and CDR2 ANQGSEA. V gave up 7 bases and J gave up 9 bases; unmatched junction bases: 16. This CDR3 contains 15 residues. CDR3 in DNA: TGCAGCGCCATACCCGAAGCGGGAGGGGGGGGAACGCAGTATTTT. It yields the protein CSAIPEAGGGGTQYF.

The chain carries TRBV19 and TRBJ1-6; D is ambiguous. V lost 7 bases to trimming and J lost 1 base, with 8 bases between them. Per germline, CDR1 LNHDA and CDR2 SQIVND (reference sequence). The CDR3 loop spans 14 amino acids. CDR3 DNA: TGTGCCAGTAAGTGGAGATCCTATAATTCACCCCTCCACTTT. Protein: CASKWRSYNSPLHF.